These 10 T cell receptor beta chains share one sample of origin, sequenced in a study of STAT5B mutations in CD4+ large granular lymphocyte leukemia. Libraries were prepared by immunoSEQ multiplex PCR; TCRdb keeps only in-frame clonotypes and omits some of them. The data show over 30,000 clones, 75% to 85% seen once. Source material: CD4+ T cells from blood buffy coats. These receptors were collected from a human donor in good health.

V and J are TRBV28 and TRBJ2-1; D is ambiguous. Germline assignment: CDR1 MDHEN and CDR2 SYDVKM. Trimming shortened V by 5 bases and J by 4 bases, and 12 bases separated the two germline ends. CDR3 length: 14 residues. The CDR3 DNA reads TGTGCCAGCAGTCTAGAGGTGGTATACAATGAGCAGTTCTTC. Its translation: CASSLEVVYNEQFF. The whole variable domain, filled in from reference TRBV28 and TRBJ2-1, reads DVKVTQSSRYLVKRTGEKVFLECVQDMDHENMFWYRQDPGLGLRLIYFSYDVKMKEKGDIPEGYSVSREKKERFSLILESASTNQTSMYLCASSLEVVYNEQFFGPGTRLTVL.

The chain is built from TRBV4-1 and TRBJ2-1; D ambiguous. The germline gives CDR1 MGHRA, CDR2 YSYEKL. Trimming shortened V by 1 base and J by 11 bases, and 21 bases separated the two germline ends. This CDR3 has 16 amino acids. The CDR3 sequence: CASSQVGPQTTSKQFF. As DNA, the CDR3 is TGCGCCAGCAGCCAAGTTGGTCCCCAGACGACGTCCAAGCAGTTCTTC.

V gene TRBV4-1 combines with J gene TRBJ2-3, with 9 nucleotides matching TRBD2. Germline V gene sequence: CDR1 MGHRA, CDR2 YSYEKL. V was clipped by 2 bases and J by 0 bases; unmatched bases: 3. The CDR3 totals 16 residues. The CDR3 region is CASSQQTSGSTDTQYF. The CDR3 DNA sequence: TGCGCCAGCAGCCAACAAACTAGCGGGAGCACAGATACGCAGTATTTT.

The CDR3 nucleotides read TGCAGCGTTGGGGGAGAGCGGGGCATCACAGATACGCAGTATTTT. It translates to CSVGGERGITDTQYF. The V call is TRBV29-1, the J call TRBJ2-3, with 7 positions matching TRBD2. CDR1 and CDR2 from the germline V gene are SQVTM and ANQGSEA. Trimming at V came to 4 bases and at J to 2 bases, leaving 9 bases not matched to a gene. This CDR3 is 15 amino acids long.

The CDR3 is CASRPGQGVNGYTF. The CDR3 bases are TGTGCCAGCAGACCTGGACAGGGAGTTAATGGCTACACCTTC. V is TRBV28 and J is TRBJ1-2, with TRBD1 matching 8 bases. J lost 6 bases, V lost 6 bases, and 9 bases had no gene match. Per germline, CDR1 MDHEN and CDR2 SYDVKM. CDR3 size: 14 residues.

The rearrangement uses TRBV28 and TRBJ1-2; TRBD1 might be the D (5 bases). This CDR3 is built from 15 residues. With 4 bases removed from V and 6 bases from J, the gap between germline ends came to 18 bases. Looked up from germline, CDR1 is MDHEN and CDR2 is SYDVKM. This CDR3 reads CASSYWTILPNGYTF. The CDR3 bases are TGTGCCAGCAGTTATTGGACAATCCTTCCGAATGGCTACACCTTC.

The rearrangement joins TRBV10-2 to TRBJ2-1, with D possibly TRBD2 on 6 matching bases. The V gene lost 3 bases and the J gene lost 3 bases, with 15 bases spanning the gap. The CDR3 consists of 16 residues. Germline V gives CDR1 WSHSY, CDR2 SAAADI. In DNA, the CDR3 is TGCGCCAGCAGTGATTACGGGACTGGGGACTACAATGAGCAGTTCTTC. Amino acid sequence: CASSDYGTGDYNEQFF.

The chain couples TRBV13 to TRBJ2-1, with TRBD1 identical over 8 bases. The length of the CDR3 is 18 residues. With V trimmed by 3 bases and J by 0 bases, 10 bases remained unmatched. CDR1 PRHDT and CDR2 FYEKMQ come from the germline V gene (reference sequence). The CDR3 region has the DNA TGTGCCAGCAGCTTCCGGATGGCAGGGGGCGCCTCCTACAATGAGCAGTTCTTC. This translates into CASSFRMAGGASYNEQFF.

The V and J genes are TRBV9 and TRBJ2-1; 8 bases map to TRBD2. The CDR3 runs 16 residues. Looked up from germline, CDR1 is SGDLS and CDR2 is YYNGEE. The J segment lost 4 bases and the V segment lost 6 bases, leaving 12 bases of the junction unmatched. CDR3 loop: CASTRSGLAGYNEQFF. Here the CDR3 DNA reads TGTGCCAGCACCCGTTCGGGGCTAGCGGGTTACAATGAGCAGTTCTTC.

This chain joins TRBV6-5 and TRBJ2-5, with 7 bases matching TRBD2. Germline V gene lookup returns CDR1 MNHEY and CDR2 SVGAGI. This CDR3 comprises 13 residues. The V gene end was trimmed by 6 bases and the J gene end by 1 base; junction bases not matched to a gene: 2. CDR3 in amino acids: CASRLAAQETQYF. The CDR3, as DNA: TGTGCCAGCAGGCTAGCGGCCCAAGAGACCCAGTACTTC.